This TCR beta chain was sequenced during a study of blood T cell repertoires in COVID-19. Study-level information: From the United States, Italy and Spain came samples of acute and convalescent COVID-19. The cDNA or gDNA used as material had been derived from T cells, B-cell-depleted T cells, or PBMCs.

Trimming removed 2 bases at V and 1 base at J, with 12 bases between. The CDR3 covers 16 residues. Germline V gene lookup returns CDR1 SGHAT and CDR2 FQNNGV. In the source study's methods: Estimated nucleated cell counts came from reference gene primer amplification. Libraries were prepared by immunoSEQ multiplex PCR; TCRdb keeps only in-frame clonotypes and omits some of them. V and J calls and clone size follow that table, whereas D and trimming were derived from the DNA. The sample holds about 200,000 clones; about 85% are singletons and the top ten take around a fifth. V usage is TRBV11-2 and J usage is TRBJ2-1; no clear D. What was sequenced was peripheral blood. This clonotype was sampled from a man between 60 and 70 years old with active or convalescent COVID-19. The CDR3 sequence: CASSLSSDPSYNEQFF. The CDR3 nucleotides read TGTGCCAGCAGCTTATCCTCAGATCCTTCCTACAATGAGCAGTTCTTC.